The clone carrying this TCR beta chain has just one count. TCRdb itself ran the 5' RACE reads through MiXCR, one entry per CDR3 protein. This sample has hundreds of thousands of distinct CDR3 sequences, with 28% found just once. This record comes from a study of T-cell memory formation after mild COVID-19. The receptor comes from an adult woman who had mild COVID-19 (a few samples of this study predate the infection). Cell type and time point are not known. Material: PBMCs or a T cell subset sorted from them (not recorded which).

The CDR3 sequence: CASRLGDIGTEAFF. DNA for the CDR3: TGTGCCAGCCGACTTGGGGACATCGGGACTGAAGCTTTCTTT. The V gene is TRBV2, the J gene TRBJ1-1; a weak D match, TRBD1 (6 bases). This CDR3 spans 14 amino acids. V lost 8 bases to trimming and J lost 5 bases, with 18 bases between them. Germline V gene lookup returns CDR1 SNHLY and CDR2 FYNNEI. The full variable domain, rest sourced from reference TRBV2 and TRBJ1-1, is EPEVTQTPSHQVTQMGQEVILRCVPISNHLYFYWYRQILGQKVEFLVSFYNNEISEKSEIFDDQFSVERPDGSNFTLKIRSTKLEDSAMYFCASRLGDIGTEAFFGQGTRLTVV.